The sequence of this T cell receptor beta chain was determined in a study of blood T cell repertoires in COVID-19. Germline V lookup: CDR1 LNHDA, CDR2 SQIVND (reference sequence). This CDR3 has 14 amino acids. Deletions cut 6 bases from V and 0 bases from J, with 11 bases between. With respect to this clone: The sample contains more than one DNA sequence encoding this CDR3.

Data came from immunoSEQ multiplex PCR; TCRdb stores just in-frame clones and leaves some out. The sample holds 150,000 or so clones, around 86% seen once. The chain has TRBV19 and TRBJ1-2; D is possibly TRBD1 (5 bases). The sequence was obtained from a man aged 55-75 years with COVID-19, enrolled during active disease. What was sequenced was peripheral blood. The CDR3 is CASRTAGTNYGYTF. CDR3 DNA: TGTGCCAGTAGAACGGCAGGGACTAACTATGGCTACACCTTC.